This T cell receptor (beta chain) was found in a study of cytomegalovirus exposure and HLA in healthy donors. Per germline, CDR1 SNHLY and CDR2 FYNNEI. Trimming pared 2 bases from V and 5 bases from J, leaving 7 bases between. This CDR3 has 13 residues. Study-level findings and limits: The classifier reportedly diagnosed cytomegalovirus status with high sensitivity and specificity. A later look showed TCR association rates differing by HLA locus, highest for DRB1 and lowest for HLA-C.

Concerning this clone itself: Its target is unknown.

The primer mix had 60 Vbeta and 13 Jbeta primers. TCRdb's copy holds only in-frame clones and misses some; the assay was immunoSEQ multiplex PCR. The sample consists of about 89,000 clones, about four fifths of them appearing once. Material: PBMCs. This chain uses TRBV2 with TRBJ1-5, with D unclear. This clonotype originated in a female donor in good health and CMV-seropositive. The chain's CDR3 is CASSEPGDQPQHF. Here the CDR3 DNA reads TGTGCCAGCAGTGAACCCGGGGATCAGCCCCAGCATTTT.